The rows below give T cell receptor beta chains drawn from one sample of a study of T and B cells in COVID-19 patients. In TCRdb, the multiplex PCR reads were re-called with MiXCR into one record per CDR3 protein. The sample has several thousand distinct CDR3 sequences; approximately 25% are singletons. Input material: blood. These TCRs come from a human donor with active COVID-19. The CDR3 runs from the conserved cysteine through the conserved F or W. D genes are given only for firm matches. For some rows the clone size is stated as once, few or many, or as a class when expanded; others skip it.

>TRBJ2-2|medium-sized|.|TRBV12-3/TRBV12-4
TGTGCCAGCAGTCCCCGGGACATCCGGGAGCTGTTTTTT
CASSPRDIRELFF
>TRBJ1-3|.|.|TRBV6-1
TGTGCCAGCAGTGTGGCGCGAGGTGACAGCTCTGGAAACACCATATATTTT
CASSVARGDSSGNTIYF
>TRBJ2-7|few|.|TRBV14
TGTGCCAGCAGCCAAATCAAGGGGGCCTACGAGCAGTACTTC
CASSQIKGAYEQYF
>TRBJ2-7|.|TRBD1|TRBV11-2
TGTGCCAGCAGCTTAGTAAACTGGGACAGGGATTACGAGCAGTACTTC
CASSLVNWDRDYEQYF
>TRBJ1-6|medium-sized|.|TRBV18
TGTGCCAGCTCACCAGGTGTGGGAAATTCACCCCTCCACTTT
CASSPGVGNSPLHF
>TRBJ2-1|.|.|TRBV29-1
TGCAGCGTTGTACAGAGTTCCTACGAGCAGTTCTTC
CSVVQSSYEQFF
>TRBJ2-7|.|TRBD1|TRBV12-3/TRBV12-4
TGTGCCAGCAGTCTCCAACCCCCCGGGACAGGGAGCGAGCAGTACTTC
CASSLQPPGTGSEQYF
>TRBJ1-1|.|TRBD1|TRBV6-2/TRBV6-3
TGTGCCAGCAGTCGGGACAGGGGGCGAACTGAAGCTTTCTTT
CASSRDRGRTEAFF
>TRBJ2-3|medium-sized|TRBD1|TRBV7-6
TGTGCCAGCAGCTTGGGGGCAGGGGGAGATACGCAGTATTTT
CASSLGAGGDTQYF
>TRBJ1-1|medium-sized|.|TRBV6-5
TGTGCCAGCAGTTACTCCTCCCCCAGGGGAACTTTCTTT
CASSYSSPRGTFF
>TRBJ2-6|large|.|TRBV19
TGTGCCAGTACCGTGGGACTGACCTCTGGGGCCAACGTCCTGACTTTC
CASTVGLTSGANVLTF
>TRBJ2-6|large|.|TRBV29-1
TGCAGCGTTAGTTATGCTGGGGCCAACGTCCTGACTTTC
CSVSYAGANVLTF
>TRBJ2-2|few|TRBD1|TRBV4-1
TGCGCCAGCAGCCAAACCTGGGACAGGACGAACACCGGGGAGCTGTTTTTT
CASSQTWDRTNTGELFF
>TRBJ1-1|few|.|TRBV27
TGTGCCAGCAGCCTTCTTACAGGGAACACTGAAGCTTTCTTT
CASSLLTGNTEAFF
>TRBJ1-5|medium-sized|.|TRBV30
TGTGCCTGGAGTGTGGGCAGGAATCAGCCCCAGCATTTT
CAWSVGRNQPQHF
>TRBJ2-3|.|TRBD2|TRBV7-2
TGTGCCAGCAGCTTACAAAGCGGGGGGCGAGGTTGGCCAGATACGCAGTATTTT
CASSLQSGGRGWPDTQYF
>TRBJ2-7|medium-sized|.|TRBV6-5
TGTGCCAGCAGTTCGAACAGGGACGAGCAGTACTTC
CASSSNRDEQYF
>TRBJ2-7|medium-sized|TRBD1|TRBV19
TGTGCCAGTAGTATCCCCGGGACAGGGACCTACGAGCAGTACTTC
CASSIPGTGTYEQYF
>TRBJ2-7|.|TRBD2|TRBV15
TGTGCCACCAGCAGAGTTGGCGGGGGGAGCTACGAGCAGTACTTC
CATSRVGGGSYEQYF
>TRBJ1-4|.|.|TRBV5-4
TGTGCCAGCAGCAGGGACCCTACGAATGAAAAACTGTTTTTT
CASSRDPTNEKLFF
>TRBJ1-4|.|.|TRBV12-3/TRBV12-4
TGTGCCAGCAGTCGCTATGAAGGGGCTAATGAAAAACTGTTTTTT
CASSRYEGANEKLFF
>TRBJ2-5|.|.|TRBV18
TGTGCCAGCTCCCCTTACGGCCTAGAGACCCAGTACTTC
CASSPYGLETQYF
>TRBJ2-7|few|.|TRBV20-1
TGCAGTGCTAGATCGCTGGACAGCAGCTCCTACGAGCAGTACTTC
CSARSLDSSSYEQYF
>TRBJ2-1|medium-sized|.|TRBV6-2/TRBV6-3
TGTGCCAGCGCCAACTCCTACAATGAGCAGTTCTTC
CASANSYNEQFF
>TRBJ2-2|medium-sized|.|TRBV12-3/TRBV12-4
TGTGCCAGCAGTTTAGTTTCCGGGGAGCTGTTTTTT
CASSLVSGELFF
>TRBJ2-4|.|.|TRBV6-5
TGTGCCAGCAGTGAAGGGGGGAGGACAGTTATAGCCAAAAACATTCAGTACTTC
CASSEGGRTVIAKNIQYF
>TRBJ1-1|.|.|TRBV13
TGTGCCAGCAGCTTAAGGGACACCAAACTTGAAGCTTTCTTT
CASSLRDTKLEAFF
>TRBJ1-2|medium-sized|.|TRBV15
TGTGCCACCAGCAAGGATAGTGGGGGGAGCGGAGATTATGGCTACACCTTC
CATSKDSGGSGDYGYTF
>TRBJ1-6|few|.|TRBV2
TGTGCCAGCAGTACCGGGACAAATTCACCCCTCCACTTT
CASSTGTNSPLHF
>TRBJ1-2|medium-sized|.|TRBV6-5
TGTGCCAGCAGTCCTGGACAGACTTACAACTATGGCTACACCTTC
CASSPGQTYNYGYTF
>TRBJ2-2|.|TRBD1|TRBV28
TGTGCCAGCAGTACCAGACAGGGGCTGACCGGGGAGCTGTTTTTT
CASSTRQGLTGELFF
>TRBJ1-5|.|.|TRBV6-5
TGTGCCAGCAGCGGAGGTTACAATCAGCCCCAGCATTTT
CASSGGYNQPQHF
>TRBJ1-1|medium-sized|TRBD1|TRBV27
TGTGCCAGTTACAGGGGGGGATCTGGTAGGACTGAAGCTTTCTTT
CASYRGGSGRTEAFF
>TRBJ2-1|few|TRBD1|TRBV5-1
TGCGCCAGCAGCCCGACGCTGGGACAGCACTACAATGAGCAGTTCTTC
CASSPTLGQHYNEQFF
>TRBJ1-6|few|TRBD1|TRBV5-5
TGTGCCAGCAGCTCCCAGACAGGGACCGGTAATTCACCCCTCCACTTT
CASSSQTGTGNSPLHF
>TRBJ1-1|.|.|TRBV5-6
TGTGCCAGCAGCTTGGAACGTTGGAACACTGAAGCTTTCTTT
CASSLERWNTEAFF
>TRBJ1-2|few|.|TRBV5-4
TGTGCCAGCAGCTTGGTTGGCGACAGTGCTAACTATGGCTACACCTTC
CASSLVGDSANYGYTF
>TRBJ1-1|medium-sized|.|TRBV5-6
TGTGCCAGCAGCTCACTCAGGGCGAACACTGAAGCTTTCTTT
CASSSLRANTEAFF
>TRBJ1-6|medium-sized|.|TRBV15
TGTGCCACCAGCAGCAGACACTATAATTCACCCCTCCACTTT
CATSSRHYNSPLHF
>TRBJ1-5|few|.|TRBV6-6
TGTGCCAGCATCCAACCAGACGGCAATCAGCCCCAGCATTTT
CASIQPDGNQPQHF
>TRBJ2-1|medium-sized|TRBD2|TRBV19
TGTGCCAGTAGTATAGCGAGACTAGCGGGGGTTACCTACAATGAGCAGTTCTTC
CASSIARLAGVTYNEQFF
>TRBJ2-5|medium-sized|.|TRBV5-4
TGTGCCAGCAGCGTTAACAGGGAAGGAGAGACCCAGTACTTC
CASSVNREGETQYF
>TRBJ1-4|medium-sized|.|TRBV18
TGTGCCAGCTCACCGAGGGCAACTAATGAAAAACTGTTTTTT
CASSPRATNEKLFF
>TRBJ2-2|few|.|TRBV5-1
TGCGCCAGCACCCTGACCGGGGGCGTTACCGGGGAGCTGTTTTTT
CASTLTGGVTGELFF
>TRBJ2-5|.|TRBD2|TRBV20-1
TGCAGTGCTAGGGGGAGCGGGGTACGCCAAGAGACCCAGTACTTC
CSARGSGVRQETQYF
>TRBJ1-2|medium-sized|.|TRBV19
TGTGCCAGTAGTATCGGAGGATTCTATGGCTACACCTTC
CASSIGGFYGYTF
>TRBJ1-4|medium-sized|TRBD1|TRBV19
TGTGCCAGTAGTGGAGGTTTTCAGGGGGTAACTAATGAAAAACTGTTTTTT
CASSGGFQGVTNEKLFF
>TRBJ2-7|.|.|TRBV7-5
.
CISVPEAYKGQGMYEQYF
>TRBJ2-5|few|TRBD2|TRBV5-1
TGCGCCAGCAGCTTGAAGGGGGCGCGGGGGGGAGAGACCCAGTACTTC
CASSLKGARGGETQYF
>TRBJ2-7|medium-sized|.|TRBV10-3
TGTGCCATCAGCGGAGCAGGGGGGAACGAGCAGTACTTC
CAISGAGGNEQYF
>TRBJ2-1|few|.|TRBV6-2/TRBV6-3
TGTGCCAGCAGGGACCCCTACAATGAGCAGTTCTTC
CASRDPYNEQFF
>TRBJ2-7|.|TRBD1|TRBV5-5
TGTGCCAGCTCCGGGACAGGAATCTACGAGCAGTACTTC
CASSGTGIYEQYF
>TRBJ1-2|medium-sized|.|TRBV6-6
TGTGCCAGCAGCTCCCTCCAGAACTATGGCTACACCTTC
CASSSLQNYGYTF